This is a list of T cell receptor delta chains from one sample in a study of Vδ1+ human thymocytes. TCRdb fed the multiplex PCR reads to CATT. The data contain about 25,000 delta-chain clones, around 28% of them singletons. Sequencing was done on a sample of Vdelta1+ gamma-delta thymocytes from the thymus. These receptors came from a boy in the first two years of life who had congenital heart surgery. CDR3s include the opening cysteine and the closing phenylalanine or tryptophan. The D gene is left open where the match is weak. Rows may omit the clone size; those that give it use once, few, many or a size class.

D gene	J gene	clone size	V gene	CDR3 protein	CDR3 DNA
TRDD3	TRDJ1	few	TRDV1	CALGELDWGTPTDKLIF	TGTGCTCTTGGGGAACTTGACTGGGGGACACCCACCGATAAACTCATCTTT
TRDD3	TRDJ1	few	TRDV1	CALGPHLRRGIRLTYTDKLIF	TGTGCTCTTGGGCCCCATCTCCGAAGAGGGATACGCCTTACGTACACCGATAAACTCATCTTT
.	TRDJ1	few	TRDV1	CALGELRWDIVTQLFYDKLIF	TGTGCTCTTGGGGAACTAAGGTGGGATATAGTAACCCAACTATTTTACGATAAACTCATCTTT
.	TRDJ1	.	TRDV1	CALRPIYVLLVHFKLIF	TGTGCTCTGCGGCCGATCTACGTGCTCTTGGTCCATTTTAAACTCATCTTT
TRDD3	TRDJ1	.	TRDV1	CALGERSLGWGIGALIF	TGTGCTCTTGGGGAACGTTCTTTAGGATGGGGGATTGGGGCACTCATCTTT
TRDD3	TRDJ1	.	TRDV1	CALGEVAYWGIHADIDKLIF	TGTGCTCTTGGGGAAGTGGCTTACTGGGGGATACACGCCGACATCGATAAACTCATCTTT
.	TRDJ1	.	TRDV1	CALGDSKWGPKLIF	TGTGCTCTTGGGGACTCAAAATGGGGACCTAAACTCATCTTT
.	TRDJ1	few	TRDV1	CALGELRGCDKLIF	TGTGCTCTTGGGGAACTACGGGGGTGCGATAAACTCATCTTT
TRDD3	TRDJ1	few	TRDV1	CALGELPTVRWGIRGDKLIF	TGTGCTCTTGGGGAACTTCCTACAGTTAGATGGGGGATACGTGGGGATAAACTCATCTTT
TRDD3	TRDJ1	medium-sized	TRDV1	CALGELGALNWGTATDKLIF	TGTGCTCTTGGGGAACTAGGAGCGTTAAACTGGGGGACCGCCACCGATAAACTCATCTTT
TRDD3	TRDJ1	.	TRDV1	CALGLWEDTRPDPGGYPPTDKLIF	TGTGCTCTTGGGCTATGGGAGGATACCAGACCTGACCCTGGGGGATACCCCCCAACCGATAAACTCATCTTT
TRDD3	TRDJ1	.	TRDV1	CALGERSNFLLLGDQIGDTDKLIF	TGTGCTCTTGGGGAACGGTCCAACTTCCTCCTACTGGGGGATCAAATAGGGGACACCGATAAACTCATCTTT
.	TRDJ1	.	TRDV1	CALGEPSGVLGPLDTDKLIF	TGTGCTCTTGGGGAACCGTCAGGTGTCCTGGGGCCTCTAGACACCGATAAACTCATCTTT
.	TRDJ1	.	TRDV1	CALGEFRWGSGYTDKLIF	TGTGCTCTTGGGGAATTTAGATGGGGATCCGGCTACACCGATAAACTCATCTTT
.	TRDJ1	.	TRDV1	CALGELLQLFLPGDTRGGYTDKLIF	TGTGCTCTTGGGGAACTCCTTCAACTCTTCCTACCGGGGGATACTAGGGGCGGGTACACCGATAAACTCATCTTT
TRDD3	TRDJ1	.	TRDV1	CALGELEHSYEPVYWGSDKLIF	TGTGCTCTTGGGGAACTGGAGCACTCCTACGAACCGGTTTACTGGGGGAGCGATAAACTCATCTTT
TRDD3	TRDJ1	.	TRDV1	CALGEKRGWGAYTDKLIF	TGTGCTCTTGGGGAAAAAAGAGGCTGGGGGGCGTACACCGATAAACTCATCTTT
TRDD3	TRDJ1	few	TRDV1	CALVDPTPVLGDTLGNDKLIF	TGTGCTCTTGTGGACCCTACCCCGGTGCTGGGGGATACTTTAGGGAACGATAAACTCATCTTT
TRDD3	TRDJ1	.	TRDV1	CALGSGELLITLMPYWGIQVDDKLIF	TGTGCTCTTGGGTCCGGGGAGCTTCTCATCACTCTTATGCCCTACTGGGGGATACAGGTCGACGATAAACTCATCTTT
TRDD3	TRDJ1	few	TRDV1	CALGELGPAPPIRILGENTDKLIF	TGTGCTCTTGGGGAACTAGGGCCCGCTCCTCCTATAAGGATACTGGGGGAAAACACCGATAAACTCATCTTT
.	TRDJ1	.	TRDV1	CALGELEHTDKLIF	TGTGCTCTTGGGGAACTCGAGCACACCGATAAACTCATCTTT
TRDD3	TRDJ1	.	TRDV1	CALGPIFLPTGGYGYTDKLIF	TGTGCTCTTGGACCAATCTTTCTTCCCACTGGGGGATACGGGTACACCGATAAACTCATCTTT
.	TRDJ1	.	TRDV1	CALGELATTGEYTDKLIF	TGTGCTCTTGGGGAACTCGCTACGACGGGGGAGTACACCGATAAACTCATCTTT
TRDD2	TRDJ1	once	TRDV1	CALGELTHSYPDKLIF	TGCGCTCTTGGGGAACTCACTCATTCCTACCCCGATAAACTCATCTTT
TRDD3	TRDJ1	few	TRDV1	CALGELHWGIRKVGTDKLIF	TGTGCTCTTGGGGAACTCCACTGGGGGATACGCAAGGTCGGAACCGATAAACTCATCTTT
TRDD3	TRDJ1	few	TRDV1	CALGELRLGDTSPDKLIF	TGTGCTCTTGGGGAACTACGTCTGGGGGATACGAGTCCCGATAAACTCATCTTT
.	TRDJ1	.	TRDV2	CACDKTGLIF	TGTGCCTGTGACAAGACGGGACTCATCTTT
TRDD3	TRDJ1	few	TRDV1	CALGELSGGYGGTDKLIF	TGTGCTCTTGGGGAACTCTCTGGGGGATACGGAGGGACCGATAAACTCATCTTT
TRDD3	TRDJ1	.	TRDV1	CALGERNPGGYGYTDKLIF	TGTGCTCTTGGGGAACGCAATCCTGGGGGATACGGGTACACCGATAAACTCATCTTT
TRDD3	TRDJ1	.	TRDV1	CALGDALPLVPVNWGIRDKLIF	TGTGCTCTTGGGGACGCCCTTCCCCTCGTTCCTGTAAACTGGGGGATAAGAGATAAACTCATCTTT
.	TRDJ1	.	TRDV1	CALGERSFFQWGDKGNTDKLIF	TGTGCTCTTGGGGAAAGGTCCTTCTTTCAATGGGGGGACAAGGGGAACACTGATAAACTCATCTTT
.	TRDJ1	few	TRDV1	CALGDPAPSYLGWGIGYTDKLIF	TGTGCTCTTGGGGATCCGGCCCCTTCCTACCTAGGCTGGGGGATAGGGTACACCGATAAACTCATCTTT
TRDD3	TRDJ1	.	TRDV1	CALGERWGIRCTDKLIF	TGTGCTCTTGGGGAACGCTGGGGGATACGGTGCACCGATAAACTCATCTTT
.	TRDJ1	.	TRDV1	CALGELNARLGLFSHKLIF	TGTGCTCTTGGGGAACTTAATGCGAGACTAGGACTTTTTTCTCATAAACTCATCTTT
TRDD3	TRDJ1	few	TRDV1	CALGYWGILGTLTDKLIF	TGTGCTCTTGGTTACTGGGGGATACTGGGTACCTTGACCGATAAACTCATCTTT
.	TRDJ1	.	TRDV1	CALGAPYCGAYTDKLIF	TGTGCTCTTGGAGCCCCGTACTGTGGGGCGTACACCGATAAACTCATCTTT
.	TRDJ1	.	TRDV1	CALGAPSPTDKLIF	TGTGCTCTTGGGGCACCCAGCCCCACCGATAAACTCATCTTT
.	TRDJ1	few	TRDV1	CALGEFNTGPDKLIF	TGTGCTCTTGGGGAGTTCAACACAGGTCCCGATAAACTCATCTTT
TRDD3	TRDJ1	.	TRDV1	CALGERPLLGDTSYTDKLIF	TGTGCTCTTGGGGAACGTCCGTTACTGGGGGATACATCGTACACCGATAAACTCATCTTT
TRDD2	TRDJ1	few	TRDV1	CALGEVPTTFLRYWANGYTDKLIF	TGTGCTCTTGGGGAAGTCCCTACGACCTTCCTAAGGTACTGGGCAAATGGGTACACCGATAAACTCATCTTT
.	TRDJ1	.	TRDV1	CALGSPRAFDKLIF	TGTGCTCTTGGGAGCCCTAGGGCCTTCGATAAACTCATCTTT
TRDD3	TRDJ1	few	TRDV1	CALGEPVPSYVLGDTRAPLVPYTDKLIF	TGTGCTCTTGGGGAACCCGTTCCTTCCTACGTACTGGGGGATACTCGGGCTCCGCTGGTTCCGTACACCGATAAACTCATCTTT
.	TRDJ1	medium-sized	TRDV1	CALGELRGGWPHFNTDKLIF	TGTGCTCTTGGGGAACTTCGAGGGGGTTGGCCCCACTTTAACACCGATAAACTCATCTTT
.	TRDJ1	few	TRDV1	CALGDFYPPILPYTDKLIF	TGTGCTCTTGGGGATTTCTACCCGCCTATTCTCCCCTACACCGATAAACTCATCTTT
.	TRDJ1	few	TRDV1	CALGEPSDGTDSDKLIF	TGTGCTCTTGGGGAACCCAGCGATGGGACCGACTCCGATAAACTCATCTTT
TRDD3	TRDJ1	few	TRDV1	CALGDPRDTRPPTDKLIF	TGTGCTCTTGGGGACCCCAGGGATACGCGGCCTCCCACCGATAAACTCATCTTT
TRDD3	TRDJ1	few	TRDV1	CALGEIPPPSFPTGGLYTDKLIF	TGTGCTCTTGGGGAAATCCCCCCCCCTTCGTTCCCTACTGGGGGACTCTACACCGATAAACTCATCTTT
.	TRDJ1	.	TRDV1	CALGELAATKAWGPYTDKLIF	TGTGCTCTTGGGGAATTGGCGGCGACTAAGGCCTGGGGACCGTACACCGATAAACTCATCTTT
.	TRDJ1	few	TRDV1	CALGEGAGTGHTYTDKLIF	TGTGCTCTTGGGGAAGGGGCGGGGACTGGGCATACGTACACCGATAAACTCATCTTT
TRDD3	TRDJ1	few	TRDV1	CALGDIFGTGGCAEHTDKLIF	TGTGCTCTTGGGGACATCTTTGGTACTGGGGGATGCGCCGAGCACACCGATAAACTCATCTTT
TRDD3	TRDJ1	few	TRDV1	CALGERAHLKVLGNTPIRVYTDKLIF	TGTGCTCTTGGGGAAAGGGCACACCTGAAGGTACTGGGGAATACTCCCATACGGGTGTACACCGATAAACTCATCTTT
TRDD3	TRDJ1	few	TRDV1	CALRDYRPTQTGGYPFTDKLIF	TGTGCTCTGCGTGACTATCGTCCTACTCAGACTGGGGGATACCCATTCACCGATAAACTCATCTTT
.	TRDJ1	.	TRDV1	CALVYRNTDKLIF	TGTGCTCTTGTTTACCGAAACACCGATAAACTCATCTTT